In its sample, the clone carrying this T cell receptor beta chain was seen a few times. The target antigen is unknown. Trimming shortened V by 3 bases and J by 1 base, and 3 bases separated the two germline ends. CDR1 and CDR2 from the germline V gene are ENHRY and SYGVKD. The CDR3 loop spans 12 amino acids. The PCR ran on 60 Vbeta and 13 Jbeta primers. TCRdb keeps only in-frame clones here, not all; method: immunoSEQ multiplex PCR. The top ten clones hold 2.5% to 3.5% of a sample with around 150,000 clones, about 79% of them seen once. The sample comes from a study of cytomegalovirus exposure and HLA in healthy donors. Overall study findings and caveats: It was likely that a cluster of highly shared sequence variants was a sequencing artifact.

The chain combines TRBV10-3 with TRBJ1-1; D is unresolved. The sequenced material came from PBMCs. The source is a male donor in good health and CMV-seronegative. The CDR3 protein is CAISDRNTEAFF. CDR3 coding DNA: TGTGCCATCAGTGACAGGAACACTGAAGCTTTCTTT.